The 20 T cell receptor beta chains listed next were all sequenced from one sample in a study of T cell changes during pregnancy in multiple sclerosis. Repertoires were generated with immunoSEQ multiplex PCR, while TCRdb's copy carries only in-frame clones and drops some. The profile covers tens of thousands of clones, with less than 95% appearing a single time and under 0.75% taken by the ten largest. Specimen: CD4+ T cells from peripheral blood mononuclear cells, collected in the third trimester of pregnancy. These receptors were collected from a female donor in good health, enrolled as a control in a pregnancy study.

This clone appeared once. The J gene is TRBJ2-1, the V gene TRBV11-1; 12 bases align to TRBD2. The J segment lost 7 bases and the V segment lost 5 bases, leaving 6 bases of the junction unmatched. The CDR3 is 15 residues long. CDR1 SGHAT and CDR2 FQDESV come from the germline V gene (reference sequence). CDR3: CASSHGTSGHNEQFF. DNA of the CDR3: TGTGCCAGCAGCCACGGGACTAGCGGGCATAATGAGCAGTTCTTC.

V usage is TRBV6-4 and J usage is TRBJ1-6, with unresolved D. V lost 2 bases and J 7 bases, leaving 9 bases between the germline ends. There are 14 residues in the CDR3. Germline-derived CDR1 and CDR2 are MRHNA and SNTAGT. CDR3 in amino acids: CASSDGRQNSPLHF. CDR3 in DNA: TGTGCCAGCAGTGACGGGAGGCAAAATTCACCCCTCCACTTT.

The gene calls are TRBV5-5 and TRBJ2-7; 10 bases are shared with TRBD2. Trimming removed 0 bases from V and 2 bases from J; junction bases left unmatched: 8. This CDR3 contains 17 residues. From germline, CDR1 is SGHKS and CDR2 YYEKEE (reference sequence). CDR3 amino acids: CASSLEASGSRPYEQYF. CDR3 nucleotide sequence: TGTGCCAGCAGCTTGGAGGCTAGCGGGAGTCGGCCCTACGAGCAGTACTTC.

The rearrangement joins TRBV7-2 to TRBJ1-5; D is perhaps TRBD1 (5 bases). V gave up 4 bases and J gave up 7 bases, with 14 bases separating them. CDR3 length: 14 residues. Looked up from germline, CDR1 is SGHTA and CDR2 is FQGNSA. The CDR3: CASSSQGLLQPQHF. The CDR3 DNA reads TGTGCCAGCAGCTCCCAGGGTTTGTTGCAGCCCCAGCATTTT.

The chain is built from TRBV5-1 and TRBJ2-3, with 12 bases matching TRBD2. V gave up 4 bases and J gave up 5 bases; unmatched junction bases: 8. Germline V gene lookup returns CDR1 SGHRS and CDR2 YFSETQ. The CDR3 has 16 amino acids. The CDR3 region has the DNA TGCGCCAGCAGCCTTCCGGGACTAGCGGGTCTAGATACGCAGTATTTT. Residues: CASSLPGLAGLDTQYF.

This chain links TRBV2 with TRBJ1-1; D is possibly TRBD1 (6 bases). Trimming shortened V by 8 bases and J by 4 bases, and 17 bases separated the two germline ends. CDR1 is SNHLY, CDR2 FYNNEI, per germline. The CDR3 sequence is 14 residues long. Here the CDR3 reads CASLTDQGFTEAFF. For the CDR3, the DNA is TGTGCCAGCCTGACAGACCAGGGGTTCACTGAAGCTTTCTTT.

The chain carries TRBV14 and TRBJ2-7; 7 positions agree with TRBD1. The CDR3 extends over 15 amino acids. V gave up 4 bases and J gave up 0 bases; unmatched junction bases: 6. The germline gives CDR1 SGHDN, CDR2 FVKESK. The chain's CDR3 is CASSRGTASSYEQYF. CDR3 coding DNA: TGTGCCAGCAGCCGAGGGACAGCTAGCTCCTACGAGCAGTACTTC.

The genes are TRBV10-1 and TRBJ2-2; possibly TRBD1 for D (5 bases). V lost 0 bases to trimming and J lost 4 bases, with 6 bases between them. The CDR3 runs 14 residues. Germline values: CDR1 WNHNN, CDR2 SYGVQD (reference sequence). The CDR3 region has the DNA TGCGCCAGCAGTGAGTCGGGGCCCACCGGGGAGCTGTTTTTT. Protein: CASSESGPTGELFF.

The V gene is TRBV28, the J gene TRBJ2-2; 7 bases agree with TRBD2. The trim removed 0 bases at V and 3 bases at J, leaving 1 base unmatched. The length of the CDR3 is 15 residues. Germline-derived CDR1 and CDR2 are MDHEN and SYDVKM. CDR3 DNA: TGTGCCAGCAGTTTATGGGGGAGGGACACCGGGGAGCTGTTTTTT. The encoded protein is CASSLWGRDTGELFF.

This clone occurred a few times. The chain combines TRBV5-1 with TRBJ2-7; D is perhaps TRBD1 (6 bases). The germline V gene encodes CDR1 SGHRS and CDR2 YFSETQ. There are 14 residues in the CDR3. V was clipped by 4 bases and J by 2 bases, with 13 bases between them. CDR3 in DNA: TGCGCCAGCAGCCCAGGGGATATGGCCTACGAGCAGTACTTC. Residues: CASSPGDMAYEQYF.

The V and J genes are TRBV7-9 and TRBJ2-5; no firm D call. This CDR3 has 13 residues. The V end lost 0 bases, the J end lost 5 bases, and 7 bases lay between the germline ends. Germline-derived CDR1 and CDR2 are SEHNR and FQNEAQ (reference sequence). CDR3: CASSLAIGETQYF. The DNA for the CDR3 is TGTGCCAGCAGCTTAGCAATCGGGGAGACCCAGTACTTC. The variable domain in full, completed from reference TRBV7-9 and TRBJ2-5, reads DTGVSQNPRHKITKRGQNVTFRCDPISEHNRLYWYRQTLGQGPEFLTYFQNEAQLEKSRLLSDRFSAERPKGSFSTLEIQRTEQGDSAMYLCASSLAIGETQYFGPGTRLLVL.

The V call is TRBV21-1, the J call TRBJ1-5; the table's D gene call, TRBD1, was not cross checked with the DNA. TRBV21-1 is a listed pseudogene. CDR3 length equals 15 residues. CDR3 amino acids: CASSKNRGSNQPQHF. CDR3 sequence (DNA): TGTGCCAGCAGCAAAAATAGGGGGAGCAATCAGCCCCAGCATTTT.

The CDR3: CASTLRGDSTEAFF. The CDR3 DNA follows: TGTGCCAGCACCCTCCGAGGGGACTCCACTGAAGCTTTCTTT. The rearrangement links TRBV28 to TRBJ1-1, with D perhaps TRBD1 (5 bases). This CDR3 spans 14 amino acids. Per germline, CDR1 MDHEN and CDR2 SYDVKM. Trimming took 7 bases from V and 4 from J, leaving 16 bases between them.

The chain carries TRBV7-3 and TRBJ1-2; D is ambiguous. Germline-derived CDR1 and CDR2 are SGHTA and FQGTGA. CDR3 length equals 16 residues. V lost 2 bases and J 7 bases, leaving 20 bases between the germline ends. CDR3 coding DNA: TGTGCCAGCAGCTTAGGTAACACAGCATCCAGTACTGGCTACACCTTC. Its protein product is CASSLGNTASSTGYTF.

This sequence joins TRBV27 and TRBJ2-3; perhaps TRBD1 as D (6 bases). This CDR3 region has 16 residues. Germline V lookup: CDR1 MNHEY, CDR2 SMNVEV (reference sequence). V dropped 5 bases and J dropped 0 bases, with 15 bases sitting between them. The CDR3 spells CASSPLTGLSTDTQYF. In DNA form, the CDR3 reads TGTGCCAGCAGTCCTTTGACAGGCCTAAGCACAGATACGCAGTATTTT.

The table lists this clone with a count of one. The CDR3 sequence: CASSVWGGTGELFF. The CDR3 DNA is TGTGCCAGCAGCGTATGGGGGGGCACCGGGGAGCTGTTTTTT. The V call is TRBV9, the J call TRBJ2-2, with TRBD2 matching over 7 bases. The J segment lost 4 bases and the V segment lost 1 base, leaving 1 base of the junction unmatched. This CDR3 region has 14 residues. Germline V CDR1 and CDR2: SGDLS, YYNGEE.

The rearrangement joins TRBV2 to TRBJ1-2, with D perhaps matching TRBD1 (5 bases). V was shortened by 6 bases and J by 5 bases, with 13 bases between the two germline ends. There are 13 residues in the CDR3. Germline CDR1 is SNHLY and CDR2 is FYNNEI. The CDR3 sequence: CASSRLQGYGYTF. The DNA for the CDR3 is TGTGCCAGCAGCCGACTCCAGGGATATGGCTACACCTTC.

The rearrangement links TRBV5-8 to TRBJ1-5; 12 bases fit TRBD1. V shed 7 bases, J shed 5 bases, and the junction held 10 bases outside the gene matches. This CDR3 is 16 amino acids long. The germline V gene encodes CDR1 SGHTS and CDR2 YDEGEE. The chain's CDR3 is CASRSGGTGGYQPQHF. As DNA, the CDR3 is TGTGCCAGCCGCTCGGGGGGGACAGGGGGCTATCAGCCCCAGCATTTT. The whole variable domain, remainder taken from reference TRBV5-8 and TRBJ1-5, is EAGVTQSPTHLIKTRGQQATLRCSPISGHTSVYWYQQALGLGLQFLLWYDEGEERNRGNFPPRFSGRQFPNYSSELNVNALELEDSALYLCASRSGGTGGYQPQHFGDGTRLSIL.

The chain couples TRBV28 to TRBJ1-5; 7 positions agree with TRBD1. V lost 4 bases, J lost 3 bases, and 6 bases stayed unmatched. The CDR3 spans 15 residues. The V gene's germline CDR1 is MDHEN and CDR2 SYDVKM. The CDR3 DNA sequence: TGTGCCAGCAGTTCGTTACAGGGGCCCAATCAGCCCCAGCATTTT. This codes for CASSSLQGPNQPQHF.

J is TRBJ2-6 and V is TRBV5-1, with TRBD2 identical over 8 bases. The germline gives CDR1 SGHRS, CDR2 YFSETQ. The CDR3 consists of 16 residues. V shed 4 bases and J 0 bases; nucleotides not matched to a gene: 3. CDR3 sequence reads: CASSLRGGSGANVLTF. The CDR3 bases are TGCGCCAGCAGCCTCCGGGGGGGCTCTGGGGCCAACGTCCTGACTTTC.